This entry concerns a single T cell receptor (beta chain). Its antigen specificity is not known. No base quality values were provided; no much bigger clone lies one nucleotide off. The data belong to a study of T cells in Graves' hyperthyroidism and ophthalmopathy (dated by TCRdb to between 2018 and 2020). Background on the whole study: Peripheral blood samples were taken at initial diagnosis, before any treatment was given. To identify distinguishing TCR V-J signatures, a discovery cohort of around 98 patients was used, comprising some 45 with Graves' ophthalmopathy and 55 to 65 with stable Graves' hyperthyroidism. The 100 discovery patients were randomly split 7:3 into training and test sets. The paper reports TCR Vbeta CDR3 sequencing of over 120 peripheral blood samples: approximately 43 ophthalmopathy, over 70 hyperthyroidism and roughly 17 progressor patients. An independent validation cohort of 18 to 20 hyperthyroidism patients and approximately 17 patients who later progressed to ophthalmopathy tested prospective prediction of ophthalmopathy. Thyroid tissue and blood T-cell repertoires from about six Graves' hyperthyroidism patients were also compared in the study. After blood sampling, hyperthyroidism patients were treated with methimazole at a starting dose of 30 mg daily, and ophthalmopathy patients were treated with high-dose intravenous methylprednisolone. Paper-wide results and their limitations: During validation, the model predicted progression to ophthalmopathy a median of roughly six months ahead of onset, with around 71% sensitivity and about 75% specificity. No statistical method was used to fix the sample size in advance, and group allocation was not hidden from the investigators. Most expanded thyroid clonotypes (frequency above 0.001) were also detected in blood, suggesting blood repertoires may reflect thyroid immune responses. Ophthalmopathy was separated from stable hyperthyroidism by a 13 V-J signature model, with 85% to 90% sensitivity and about 81% specificity obtained in cross-validation and 80%/75% obtained in testing.

Ophthalmopathy patients had moderately to severely active disease, with a Clinical Activity Score of 3 or more, a NOSPECS grade of 4 or more, and a disease duration of less than 3 months. The study excluded patients with uncontrolled infections, other autoimmune diseases, pregnancy or lactation. Clinical symptoms, serum thyroxine and TRAb, thyroid ultrasound, and orbital computed tomography formed the basis for the diagnoses. PBMCs were isolated from about 9 ml of fresh peripheral blood by Ficoll-Paque density gradient centrifugation. Total RNA was extracted with Trizol reagent, and quality was checked on an Agilent 2100 Bioanalyzer. From cysteine to phenylalanine, the CDR3 is 15 amino acids long. Just the 45-base CDR3 DNA is kept, in frame starting at base 1. After removal of 5 bases from V and 0 bases from J, the junction retains 5 bases not matched to a gene. CDR1 and CDR2, per the germline V gene, are KGHDR and SFDVKD.

The TCR beta CDR3 regions were amplified from RNA transcripts. A first-round RT-PCR of the TCR CDR3 used the HTBI primer set with the Qiagen OneStep RT-PCR kit. Libraries were constructed in a second round of multiplex PCR, after which size selection and purification were carried out. Sequencing of the libraries was done on an Illumina HiSeq2000 using paired-end 100 bp reads. Regarding the original processing steps: SOAPnuke was used to process the raw data, removing reads that contained adapters or uncalled bases, had a mean Phred below 15, or lacked an exact match to the constant primer or identifier. High-quality paired reads were merged with COPE v1.2.5, and unique nucleotide sequences were defined as clonotypes. MiTCR v1.1 was used to align clonotypes to the IMGT TRBV, TRBD and TRBJ reference segments. The analysis was restricted to V-J combinations with a frequency above 0.0001, which together covered around 99% of the repertoires. The TCS score was defined as F50 (clonal expansion) divided by E x V (chaos), with BLOSUM62-based TCRdist calculated between CDR3 peptides within each V-J. Welch's t-statistics and random forest reduced roughly 530 V-J features to about 12, which were used in a naive Bayes classifier (R e1071). TCRdb applied fastp at Q25 and MiXCR to the public reads, then kept only in-frame beta chains. For every CDR3 protein sequence, its rows merge into one entry that carries the most common genes and DNA. The V and J calls come from TCRdb's annotation, not from the publication. This sample lists approximately 410,000 distinct CDR3 sequences; under 15% were detected once. The biggest ten clones account for approximately 13% of the sample.

Sequenced input: blood. The receptor comes from a man aged 18 to 29 with Graves' ophthalmopathy. The sequence is built from TRBV24-1 and TRBJ2-5, with TRBD2 identical over 7 junction bases. The DNA sequence follows: TGTGCCACCAGTGCCCGACTAGCCTACCAAGAGACCCAGTACTTC. It translates to CATSARLAYQETQYF.